By proportion, the clone carrying this T cell receptor (beta chain) is medium-sized. Its antigen is currently unknown. The data belong to a study of T cell responses to AZD1222 COVID-19 vaccine. Notes on the study in general: Just 5 to 7 people given AZD1222 tested seropositive at baseline. Mostly white British, mostly female donors; authors suggested clonal diversity may be underestimated. Across the whole spike, CD4 TCRs peaked at regions 160-218 and 743-854.

The protocol was immunoSEQ multiplex PCR, while the TCRdb copy is restricted to in-frame clones and leaves out a portion. The data contain approximately 70,000 clones, around nine tenths of them singletons. Germline CDR1 and CDR2: MNHEY and SVGEGT. Trimming removed 2 bases at V and 4 bases at J, with 18 bases between. This CDR3 has 18 amino acids. The origin of this receptor is an adult in good health. The sequencing used peripheral blood, collected on day 0 of AZD1222 vaccination. The chain carries TRBV6-2 or TRBV6-3 and TRBJ1-6; D unclear. The CDR3 loop reads CASSYTSPAGSYNSPLHF. Written as DNA, the CDR3 is TGTGCCAGCAGTTACACATCCCCCGCCGGATCTTATAATTCACCCCTCCACTTT.